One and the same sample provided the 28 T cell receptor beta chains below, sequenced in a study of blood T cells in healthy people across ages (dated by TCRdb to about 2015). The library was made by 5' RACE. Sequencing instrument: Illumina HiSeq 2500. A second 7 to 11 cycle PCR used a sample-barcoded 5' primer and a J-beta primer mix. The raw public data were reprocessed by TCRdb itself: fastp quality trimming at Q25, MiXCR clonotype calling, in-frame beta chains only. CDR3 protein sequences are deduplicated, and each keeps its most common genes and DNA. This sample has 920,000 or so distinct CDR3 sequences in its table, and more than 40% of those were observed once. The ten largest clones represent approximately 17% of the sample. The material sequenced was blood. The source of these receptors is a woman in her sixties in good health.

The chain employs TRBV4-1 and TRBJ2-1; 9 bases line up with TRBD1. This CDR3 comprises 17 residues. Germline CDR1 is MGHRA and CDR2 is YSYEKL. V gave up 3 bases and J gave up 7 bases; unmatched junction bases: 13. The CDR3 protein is CASSHQDRGRERNEQFF. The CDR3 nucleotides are TGCGCCAGCAGCCACCAGGACAGGGGCCGGGAGAGAAATGAGCAGTTCTTC.

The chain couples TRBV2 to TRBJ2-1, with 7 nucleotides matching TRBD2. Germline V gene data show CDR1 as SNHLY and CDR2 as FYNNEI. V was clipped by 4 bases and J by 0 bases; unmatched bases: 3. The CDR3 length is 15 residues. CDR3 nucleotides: TGTGCCAGCAGTGTGACTAGCAGCTCCTACAATGAGCAGTTCTTC. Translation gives CASSVTSSSYNEQFF.

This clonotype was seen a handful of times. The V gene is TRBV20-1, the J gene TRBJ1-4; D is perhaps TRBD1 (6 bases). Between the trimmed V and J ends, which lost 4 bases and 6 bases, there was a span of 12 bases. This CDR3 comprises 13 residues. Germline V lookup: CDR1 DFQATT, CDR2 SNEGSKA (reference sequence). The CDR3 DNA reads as TGCAGTGCTACCGCAGGGGATTATGAAAAACTGTTTTTT. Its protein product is CSATAGDYEKLFF.

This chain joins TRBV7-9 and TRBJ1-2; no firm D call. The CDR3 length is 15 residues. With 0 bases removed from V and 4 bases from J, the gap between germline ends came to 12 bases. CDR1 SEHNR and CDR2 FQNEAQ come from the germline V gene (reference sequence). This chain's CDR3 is CASSLATTPPYGYTF. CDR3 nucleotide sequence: TGTGCCAGCAGCTTAGCCACAACCCCTCCCTATGGCTACACCTTC.

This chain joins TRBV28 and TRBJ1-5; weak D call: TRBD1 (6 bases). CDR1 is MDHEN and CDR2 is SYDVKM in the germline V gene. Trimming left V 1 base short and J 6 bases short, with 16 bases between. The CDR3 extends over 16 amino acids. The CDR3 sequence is CASSLSWAGARQPQHF. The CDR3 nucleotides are TGTGCCAGCAGTTTATCTTGGGCAGGGGCGCGTCAGCCCCAGCATTTT.

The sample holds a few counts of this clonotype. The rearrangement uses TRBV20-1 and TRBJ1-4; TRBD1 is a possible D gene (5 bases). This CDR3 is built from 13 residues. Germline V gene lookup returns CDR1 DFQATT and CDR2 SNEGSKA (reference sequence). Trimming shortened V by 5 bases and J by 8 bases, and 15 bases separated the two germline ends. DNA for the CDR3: TGCAGTGCTCCAAGGGGCAGGGACGAAAAACTGTTTTTT. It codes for CSAPRGRDEKLFF.

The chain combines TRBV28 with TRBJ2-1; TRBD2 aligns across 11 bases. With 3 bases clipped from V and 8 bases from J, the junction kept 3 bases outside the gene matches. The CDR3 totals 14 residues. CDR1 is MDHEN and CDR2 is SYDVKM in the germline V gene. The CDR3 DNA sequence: TGTGCCAGCAGTTTGCTAGCGGGAGGCCATGAGCAGTTCTTC. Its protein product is CASSLLAGGHEQFF.

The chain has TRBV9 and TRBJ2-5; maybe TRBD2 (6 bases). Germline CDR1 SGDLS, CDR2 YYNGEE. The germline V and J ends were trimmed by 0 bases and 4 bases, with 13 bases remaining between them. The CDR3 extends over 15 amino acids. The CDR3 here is CASSVAPGVGETQYF. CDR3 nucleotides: TGTGCCAGCAGCGTAGCTCCGGGAGTGGGAGAGACCCAGTACTTC.

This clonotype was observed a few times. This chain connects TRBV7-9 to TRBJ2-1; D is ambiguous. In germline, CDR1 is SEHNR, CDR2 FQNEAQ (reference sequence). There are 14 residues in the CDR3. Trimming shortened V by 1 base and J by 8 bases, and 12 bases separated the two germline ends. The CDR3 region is CASSLVPPYDEQFF. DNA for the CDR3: TGTGCCAGCAGCTTAGTCCCCCCTTACGATGAGCAGTTCTTC.

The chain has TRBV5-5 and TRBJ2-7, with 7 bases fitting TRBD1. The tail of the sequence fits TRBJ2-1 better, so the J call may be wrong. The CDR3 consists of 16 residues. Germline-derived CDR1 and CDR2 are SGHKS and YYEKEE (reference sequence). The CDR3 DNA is TGTGCCAGCAGCTGGGTAACGGGACAGAGCTCCTACGAGCAGTTCTTC. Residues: CASSWVTGQSSYEQFF.

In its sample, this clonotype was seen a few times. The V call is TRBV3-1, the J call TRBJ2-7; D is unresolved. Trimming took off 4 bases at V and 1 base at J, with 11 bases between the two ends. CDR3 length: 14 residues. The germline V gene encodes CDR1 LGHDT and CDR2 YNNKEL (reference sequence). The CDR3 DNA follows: TGTGCCAGCAGCCCTCTTAGAAGTTCCTACGAGCAGTACTTC. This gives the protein CASSPLRSSYEQYF.

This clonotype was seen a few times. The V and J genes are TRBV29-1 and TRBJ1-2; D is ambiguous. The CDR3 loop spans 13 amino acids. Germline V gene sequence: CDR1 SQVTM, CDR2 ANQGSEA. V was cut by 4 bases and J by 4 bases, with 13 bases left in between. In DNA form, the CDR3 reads TGCAGCGTTGGTCGCCTGGGTATCTATGGCTACACCTTC. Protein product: CSVGRLGIYGYTF.

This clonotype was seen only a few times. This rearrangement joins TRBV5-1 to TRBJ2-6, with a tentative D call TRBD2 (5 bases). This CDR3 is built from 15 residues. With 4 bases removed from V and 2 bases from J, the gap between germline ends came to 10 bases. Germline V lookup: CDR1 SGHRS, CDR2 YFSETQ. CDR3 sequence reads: CASSGAGTGANVLTF. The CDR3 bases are TGCGCCAGCAGCGGCGCGGGTACTGGGGCCAACGTCCTGACTTTC.

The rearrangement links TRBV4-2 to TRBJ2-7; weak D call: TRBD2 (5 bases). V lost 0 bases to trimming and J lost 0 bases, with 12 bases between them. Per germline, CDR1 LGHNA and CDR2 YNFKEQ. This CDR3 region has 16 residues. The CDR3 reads CASSQEGGLASYEQYF. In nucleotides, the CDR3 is TGTGCCAGCAGCCAAGAGGGTGGGCTAGCCTCCTACGAGCAGTACTTC.

DNA for the CDR3: TGTGCCAGCAGCGTAGAAGGGGGAACCCTACCCTACGAGCAGTACTTC. It specifies CASSVEGGTLPYEQYF. V gene TRBV9 combines with J gene TRBJ2-7; tentative D call: TRBD1 (6 bases). Per germline, CDR1 SGDLS and CDR2 YYNGEE. The CDR3 spans 16 residues. The V and J ends lost 0 bases and 2 bases respectively, with 15 bases between them.

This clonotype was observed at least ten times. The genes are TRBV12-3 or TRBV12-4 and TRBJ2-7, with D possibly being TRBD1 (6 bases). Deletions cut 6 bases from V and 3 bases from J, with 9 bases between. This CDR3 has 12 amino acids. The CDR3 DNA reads TGTGCCAGCAGCCAGGGGTACTACGAGCAGTACTTC. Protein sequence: CASSQGYYEQYF.

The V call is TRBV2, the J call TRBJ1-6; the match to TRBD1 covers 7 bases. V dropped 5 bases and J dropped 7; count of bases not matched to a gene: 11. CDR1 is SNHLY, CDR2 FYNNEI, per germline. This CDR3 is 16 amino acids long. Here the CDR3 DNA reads TGTGCCAGCAGTCAGAATTCCGGGACAGTAAATTCACCCCTCCACTTT. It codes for CASSQNSGTVNSPLHF.

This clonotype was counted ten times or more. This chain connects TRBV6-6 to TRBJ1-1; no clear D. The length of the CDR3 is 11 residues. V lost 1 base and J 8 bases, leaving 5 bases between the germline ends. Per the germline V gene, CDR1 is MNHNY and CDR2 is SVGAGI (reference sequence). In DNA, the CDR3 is TGTGCCAGCAGTTACTTTCAGGAAGCTTTCTTT. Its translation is CASSYFQEAFF.

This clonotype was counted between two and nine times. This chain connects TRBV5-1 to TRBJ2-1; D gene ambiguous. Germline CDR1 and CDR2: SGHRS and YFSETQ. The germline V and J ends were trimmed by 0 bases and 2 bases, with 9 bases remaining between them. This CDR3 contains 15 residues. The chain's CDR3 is CASSLGIGTYNEQFF. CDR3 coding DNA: TGCGCCAGCAGCTTGGGAATAGGGACCTACAATGAGCAGTTCTTC.

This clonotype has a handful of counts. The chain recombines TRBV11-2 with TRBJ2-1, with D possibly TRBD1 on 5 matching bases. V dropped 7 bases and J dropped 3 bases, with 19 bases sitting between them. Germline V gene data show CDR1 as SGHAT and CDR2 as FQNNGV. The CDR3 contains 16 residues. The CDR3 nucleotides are TGTGCCAGCACCCTTCCCCGGACACTATACTACAATGAGCAGTTCTTC. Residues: CASTLPRTLYYNEQFF. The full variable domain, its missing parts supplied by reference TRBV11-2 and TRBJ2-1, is EAGVAQSPRYKIIEKRQSVAFWCNPISGHATLYWYQQILGQGPKLLIQFQNNGVVDDSQLPKDRFSAERLKGVDSTLKIQPAKLEDSAVYLCASTLPRTLYYNEQFFGPGTRLTVL.

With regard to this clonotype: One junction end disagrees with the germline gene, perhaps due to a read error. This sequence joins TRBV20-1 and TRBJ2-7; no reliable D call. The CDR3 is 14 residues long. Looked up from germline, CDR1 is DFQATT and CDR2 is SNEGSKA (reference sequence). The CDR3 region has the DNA TGCAGTGCTGGAGAGCGCGTGGGTGCCTACGAGCAGTACTTC. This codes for CSAGERVGAYEQYF.

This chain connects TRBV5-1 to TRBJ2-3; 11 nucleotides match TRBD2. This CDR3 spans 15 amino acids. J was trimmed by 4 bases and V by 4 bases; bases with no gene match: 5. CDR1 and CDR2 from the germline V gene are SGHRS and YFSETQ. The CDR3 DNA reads TGCGCCAGCAGCCGACTAGCGGGAAGCGCAGATACGCAGTATTTT. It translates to CASSRLAGSADTQYF.

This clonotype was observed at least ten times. The CDR3 loop is CASSLPTELTDTQYF. Here the CDR3 DNA reads TGTGCCAGCAGTTTACCGACCGAACTCACAGATACGCAGTATTTT. The rearrangement joins TRBV28 to TRBJ2-3, with D unresolved. Germline CDR1 reads MDHEN; CDR2 reads SYDVKM. V lost 2 bases and J 2 bases, leaving 11 bases between the germline ends. The CDR3 extends over 15 amino acids.

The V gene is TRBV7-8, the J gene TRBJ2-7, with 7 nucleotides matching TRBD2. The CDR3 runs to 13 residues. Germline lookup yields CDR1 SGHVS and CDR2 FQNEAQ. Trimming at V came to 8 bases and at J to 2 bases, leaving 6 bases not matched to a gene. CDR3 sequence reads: CASGEGTAYEQYF. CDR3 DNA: TGTGCCAGCGGGGAGGGAACCGCCTACGAGCAGTACTTC.

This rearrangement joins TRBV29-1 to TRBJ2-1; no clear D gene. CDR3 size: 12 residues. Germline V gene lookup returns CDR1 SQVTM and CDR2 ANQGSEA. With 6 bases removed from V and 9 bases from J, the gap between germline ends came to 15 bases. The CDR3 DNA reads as TGCAGCGTCACCGGACCCTCCAGTGAGCAGTTCTTC. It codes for CSVTGPSSEQFF.

In DNA, the CDR3 is TGTGCCAGCAGCCCCCACAGGGTAACCTACGAGCAGTACTTC. This translates into CASSPHRVTYEQYF. The chain couples TRBV5-5 to TRBJ2-7; perhaps TRBD1 as D (6 bases). Trimming took off 4 bases at V and 2 bases at J, with 13 bases between the two ends. Germline V gene lookup returns CDR1 SGHKS and CDR2 YYEKEE (reference sequence). CDR3 length: 14 residues.

CDR3 coding DNA: TGTGCCAGCTCACTGCAGACTAGCGGTACCAACCAATACAATGAGCAGTTCTTC. Protein product: CASSLQTSGTNQYNEQFF. V is TRBV18 and J is TRBJ2-1; 9 bases map to TRBD2. With 4 bases clipped from V and 4 bases from J, the junction kept 14 bases outside the gene matches. CDR3 size: 18 residues. The germline V gene has CDR1 KGHSH and CDR2 LQKENI.

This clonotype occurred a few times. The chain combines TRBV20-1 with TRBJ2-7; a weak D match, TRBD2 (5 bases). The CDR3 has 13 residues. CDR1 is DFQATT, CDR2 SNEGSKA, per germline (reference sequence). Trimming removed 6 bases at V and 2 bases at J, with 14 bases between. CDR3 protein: CSAMGGYPYEQYF. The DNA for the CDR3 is TGCAGTGCAATGGGCGGGTACCCCTACGAGCAGTACTTC.